Following are 11 T cell receptor beta chains from one sample sequenced in a study of blood T cell repertoires in COVID-19. The data were produced by immunoSEQ multiplex PCR, yet TCRdb's version contains in-frame clones alone and is incomplete. The table lists some 14,000 clones, around 90% of them singletons, with more than 7% in the top ten. Material for sequencing was peripheral blood. These receptors were obtained from a human donor in a cohort sampled during active COVID-19.

The chain links TRBV5-1 to TRBJ2-3; 9 bases are a match to TRBD2. V trimming: 6 bases; J trimming: 4 bases; junction bases outside the gene matches: 6. CDR1 is SGHRS, CDR2 YFSETQ, per germline. The CDR3 loop spans 14 amino acids. CDR3 coding DNA: TGCGCCAGCAAATTAGCGGGAGTCGCAGATACGCAGTATTTT. This gives the protein CASKLAGVADTQYF.

The V and J genes are TRBV7-2 and TRBJ2-7; 10 positions match TRBD2. J gave up 5 bases and V 4 bases, and 14 bases lay outside the gene matches. The CDR3 totals 17 residues. Germline-derived CDR1 and CDR2 are SGHTA and FQGNSA. CDR3 in amino acids: CASSSGGAGGPSDEQYF. The CDR3 DNA reads as TGTGCCAGCAGCTCCGGGGGAGCGGGAGGGCCGAGTGACGAGCAGTACTTC.

V usage is TRBV27 and J usage is TRBJ2-6; D not certain. V shed 8 bases and J shed 1 base, with 3 bases lying between them. CDR3 length: 12 residues. CDR1 is MNHEY and CDR2 is SMNVEV in the germline V gene (reference sequence). This CDR3 reads CASLSGANVLTF. As DNA, the CDR3 is TGTGCCAGCCTTTCTGGGGCCAACGTCCTGACTTTC.

J is TRBJ1-5 and V is TRBV7-2; 7 bases fit TRBD1. V was clipped by 5 bases and J by 7 bases; unmatched bases: 20. Germline loops: CDR1 SGHTA, CDR2 FQGNSA. The CDR3 loop spans 18 amino acids. The CDR3 loop is CASSTPPGGGGGEQPQHF. CDR3 DNA sequence: TGTGCCAGCAGCACCCCCCCTGGAGGGGGCGGTGGCGAGCAGCCCCAGCATTTT.

The V gene is TRBV6-6, the J gene TRBJ2-7, with TRBD2 identical over 7 bases. V was clipped by 4 bases and J by 2 bases; unmatched bases: 5. The CDR3 has 14 amino acids. The germline CDR1 and CDR2 sequences are MNHNY and SVGAGI (reference sequence). The CDR3 bases are TGTGCCAGCAGTTGGGGGGGGACTACCTACGAGCAGTACTTC. It encodes CASSWGGTTYEQYF.

This CDR3 is CAWSEGRGEPQHF. The CDR3 nucleotides read TGTGCCTGGAGTGAGGGACGGGGGGAGCCCCAGCATTTT. The rearrangement uses TRBV30 and TRBJ1-5, with D perhaps matching TRBD1 (5 bases). Germline assignment: CDR1 GTSNPN and CDR2 SVGIG (reference sequence). Trimming cost V 1 base and J 8 bases, with 12 bases left between them. The CDR3 consists of 13 residues.

The chain employs TRBV19 and TRBJ2-7; D is unclear. CDR3 length: 16 amino acids. Germline V gene lookup returns CDR1 LNHDA and CDR2 SQIVND (reference sequence). The V and J ends lost 8 bases and 0 bases respectively, with 20 bases between them. The CDR3 region is CASQDPGGKSSYEQYF. The CDR3 DNA reads TGTGCCAGTCAAGATCCGGGTGGCAAGAGCTCCTACGAGCAGTACTTC.

The chain combines TRBV6-1 with TRBJ2-7; possibly TRBD1 for D (5 bases). The CDR3 length is 13 residues. The ends were cut back, 2 bases at V and 4 bases at J, with 9 bases in the middle. Germline assignment: CDR1 MNHNS and CDR2 SASEGT. The CDR3 DNA reads as TGTGCCAGCAGTGAAATGGGGCCATACGAGCAGTACTTC. Translated, it gives CASSEMGPYEQYF.

The rearrangement joins TRBV9 to TRBJ2-4; D might be TRBD1 (6 bases). With 2 bases removed from V and 0 bases from J, the gap between germline ends came to 21 bases. In germline, CDR1 is SGDLS, CDR2 YYNGEE. CDR3 length equals 19 residues. The CDR3 is CASSVIRLRQVLAKNIQYF. The CDR3 nucleotides are TGTGCCAGCAGCGTGATCAGACTCCGACAGGTTCTAGCCAAAAACATTCAGTACTTC.

The chain links TRBV5-1 to TRBJ2-1; 11 nucleotides match TRBD2. CDR1 and CDR2 from the germline V gene are SGHRS and YFSETQ. V gave up 0 bases and J gave up 7 bases; unmatched junction bases: 6. The CDR3 covers 16 residues. CDR3 residues: CASSLVAGGLNNEQFF. Written as DNA, the CDR3 is TGCGCCAGCAGCTTGGTAGCGGGAGGGCTTAATAATGAGCAGTTCTTC.

This clone was observed once. This chain links TRBV18 with TRBJ2-6; perhaps TRBD1 as D (6 bases). In germline, CDR1 is KGHSH, CDR2 LQKENI. The CDR3 consists of 16 residues. The germline V and J ends were trimmed by 7 bases and 2 bases, with 15 bases remaining between them. CDR3 region: CASWGRGTTGANVLTF. The CDR3 bases are TGTGCCAGCTGGGGCAGGGGAACGACTGGGGCCAACGTCCTGACTTTC. The entire variable domain, with the rest obtained from reference TRBV18 and TRBJ2-6, is as follows: NAGVMQNPRHLVRRRGQEARLRCSPMKGHSHVYWYRQLPEEGLKFMVYLQKENIIDESGMPKERFSAEFPKEGPSILRIQQVVRGDSAAYFCASWGRGTTGANVLTFGAGSRLTVL.